This TCR beta chain emerged from a study of T cell responses to AZD1222 COVID-19 vaccine. The CDR3 has 15 residues. Trimming took 0 bases from V and 9 from J; bases not matched to a gene: 11. The germline V gene encodes CDR1 MNHEY and CDR2 SVGAGI. As regards this clone: Its antigen is unidentified.

The repertoire was sequenced with immunoSEQ multiplex PCR; TCRdb's copy has only in-frame clones and lacks some. The profile covers tens of thousands of clones, with 88% appearing a single time and 20% to 25% taken by the ten largest. Study-wide findings and caveats: Researchers report vaccine-associated CD4 TCRs spanning spike, with dominance at 160-218 and 743-854. Donors, mostly white British, included more females; clonal diversity was possibly underestimated.

The TCR originated in an adult who received the AZD1222 COVID-19 vaccine. Sequences were derived from peripheral blood, sampled 28 days after the second AZD1222 dose. The chain couples TRBV6-5 to TRBJ2-7; 7 bases are a match to TRBD1. The CDR3 here is CASSYSGQWARGQYF. Here the CDR3 DNA reads TGTGCCAGCAGTTACTCGGGACAGTGGGCCAGGGGGCAGTACTTC.